This TCR beta chain is drawn from a study of chemoradiotherapy in HPV16-positive cancers. Overall study context: Functional T-cell assays on a couple of HPV16-positive patients' cells defined candidate HPV-specific clones and common TCR motifs. Study-level findings and limits: During treatment, candidate HPV-specific clones and E7-related motifs expanded in tumor.

This clone has a handful of counts. Antigen unknown. Germline CDR1 is GTSNPN and CDR2 is SVGIG (reference sequence). The CDR3 is made up of 14 amino acids. Trimming removed 2 bases at V and 5 bases at J, with 10 bases between. Clones were read by immunoSEQ multiplex PCR, and TCRdb kept only the in-frame ones, dropping some. The sample consists of several hundred clones, around 94% of them appearing once. V and J are TRBV30 and TRBJ1-6; D perhaps matches TRBD1 (5 bases). The origin of this receptor is a human donor with HPV-associated anogenital cancer. The input for sequencing was tumor tissue, taken from a patient who underwent chemoradiotherapy. CDR3 amino acids: CAWSFGGDNSPLHF. The DNA for the CDR3 is TGTGCCTGGAGTTTCGGGGGGGATAATTCACCCCTCCACTTT.